What follows are 28 T cell receptor beta chains derived from one specimen sequenced in a study of cytomegalovirus exposure and HLA in healthy donors. Use of 60 Vbeta and 13 Jbeta primers characterized the PCR. Profiled with immunoSEQ multiplex PCR; TCRdb holds only in-frame clones, not every one. The sample lists fewer than 150,000 clones; 60% to 85% were seen once. The sample taken for sequencing was PBMCs. All receptors derive from a male donor in good health and CMV-seronegative.

This clone showed up just a few times. V and J are TRBV6-1 and TRBJ1-2; no firm D call. In germline, CDR1 is MNHNS, CDR2 SASEGT. This CDR3 contains 12 residues. The V gene lost 4 bases and the J gene lost 5 bases, with 8 bases spanning the gap. DNA of the CDR3: TGTGCCAGCAGTGCCCAGATTTATGGCTACACCTTC. This codes for CASSAQIYGYTF.

The V gene is TRBV7-9, the J gene TRBJ2-7; the D gene is possibly TRBD1 (6 bases). V lost 5 bases and J 0 bases, leaving 17 bases between the germline ends. Germline V lookup: CDR1 SEHNR, CDR2 FQNEAQ (reference sequence). This CDR3 region has 16 residues. The CDR3 sequence is CASSPRVAGASYEQYF. CDR3 nucleotide sequence: TGTGCCAGCAGCCCAAGAGTGGCAGGGGCCTCCTACGAGCAGTACTTC.

The CDR3 loop is CASSSTSGMHEQFF. For the CDR3, the DNA is TGTGCCAGCAGCTCGACTAGCGGGATGCATGAGCAGTTCTTC. This rearrangement joins TRBV11-3 to TRBJ2-1; TRBD2 matches at 11 bases. Per germline, CDR1 SGHNT and CDR2 YENEEA. Losses at the gene ends were 4 bases for V and 8 bases for J; bases not matched to a gene: 4. The CDR3 extends over 14 amino acids. The full variable domain, rest sourced from reference TRBV11-3 and TRBJ2-1, is EAGVVQSPRYKIIEKKQPVAFWCNPISGHNTLYWYLQNLGQGPELLIRYENEEAVDDSQLPKDRFSAERLKGVDSTLKIQPAELGDSAVYLCASSSTSGMHEQFFGPGTRLTVL.

The chain is built from TRBV6-5 and TRBJ1-1, with 7 bases fitting TRBD1. CDR3 length equals 12 residues. The J segment lost 8 bases and the V segment lost 6 bases, leaving 6 bases of the junction unmatched. Germline V CDR1 and CDR2: MNHEY, SVGAGI. The DNA of the CDR3 is TGTGCCAGCAGCTCTGGGACAGCCGAAGCTTTCTTT. It translates to CASSSGTAEAFF.

Only a few counts were recorded for this clone. The V and J genes are TRBV27 and TRBJ1-2; no firm D call. CDR1 and CDR2 (germline): MNHEY, SMNVEV (reference sequence). Deletions cut 2 bases from V and 6 bases from J, with 25 bases between. The CDR3 sequence is 18 residues long. The CDR3 is CASSLTTSSEGGSHGYTF. In DNA, the CDR3 is TGTGCCAGCAGTTTAACCACAAGTTCGGAGGGAGGAAGCCATGGCTACACCTTC.

The chain combines TRBV29-1 with TRBJ2-7; 14 nucleotides align to TRBD2. This CDR3 contains 20 residues. Looked up from germline, CDR1 is SQVTM and CDR2 is ANQGSEA. Germline trimming cut 6 bases from V and 0 bases from J; bases unmatched to any gene: 19. The CDR3 DNA is TGCAGCGTCGCACCCCGAGGGGGGGGACTAGCGGGAGCTCGCTCCTACGAGCAGTACTTC. Translation gives CSVAPRGGGLAGARSYEQYF.

The rearrangement links TRBV5-4 to TRBJ2-7; D is unresolved. Germline V gene lookup returns CDR1 SGHNT and CDR2 YYREEE (reference sequence). V was shortened by 0 bases and J by 7 bases, with 11 bases between the two germline ends. The CDR3 has 13 amino acids. The DNA for the CDR3 is TGTGCCAGCAGCTTGGTGGTTGCGGAGGAGCAGTACTTC. Its translation is CASSLVVAEEQYF.

This clone came up a few times. The rearrangement joins TRBV11-3 to TRBJ2-1; 9 bases line up with TRBD1. The J segment lost 6 bases and the V segment lost 3 bases, leaving 0 bases of the junction unmatched. Germline V gene sequence: CDR1 SGHNT, CDR2 YENEEA. The CDR3 is made up of 13 amino acids. CDR3: CASSLDRGNEQFF. The CDR3 DNA reads as TGTGCCAGCAGCTTGGACAGGGGCAATGAGCAGTTCTTC. Full variable domain (outside the CDR3, taken from reference TRBV11-3 and TRBJ2-1): EAGVVQSPRYKIIEKKQPVAFWCNPISGHNTLYWYLQNLGQGPELLIRYENEEAVDDSQLPKDRFSAERLKGVDSTLKIQPAELGDSAVYLCASSLDRGNEQFFGPGTRLTVL.

About this clone itself: Relative to the germline gene, one junction end is altered; a read error may explain this. The sample has other DNA sequences that encode this CDR3 too. The chain has TRBV27 and TRBJ1-1; 8 positions agree with TRBD1. CDR3 length: 13 amino acids. Germline CDR1 is MNHEY and CDR2 is SMNVEV (reference sequence). DNA of the CDR3: TGTGCCAGCAGTCGACAGGGGAACACTGAGGCTTTCTTT. This translates into CASSRQGNTEAFF.

The V call is TRBV11-2, the J call TRBJ2-5; weak D call: TRBD1 (5 bases). The better agreement between TRBJ2-7 and the DNA end casts doubt on the J call. From germline, CDR1 is SGHAT and CDR2 FQNNGV. CDR3 length equals 12 residues. The CDR3 region is CASSLQGYEQYF. The CDR3 coding sequence is TGTGCCAGCAGCTTACAGGGCTACGAGCAGTACTTC.

This rearrangement joins TRBV6-6 to TRBJ1-2, with TRBD1 matching 7 bases. CDR1 and CDR2 (germline): MNHNY, SVGAGI (reference sequence). With 5 bases clipped from V and 8 bases from J, the junction kept 8 bases outside the gene matches. The CDR3 extends over 13 amino acids. The CDR3 loop reads CASSTGQSYGYTF. In nucleotides, the CDR3 is TGTGCCAGCAGTACGGGACAGTCCTACGGCTACACCTTC.

The chain is built from TRBV11-2 and TRBJ2-5; D gene unclear. The CDR3 runs 12 residues. The ends were cut back, 0 bases at V and 5 bases at J, with 4 bases in the middle. CDR1 and CDR2 from the germline V gene are SGHAT and FQNNGV. The CDR3 DNA reads as TGTGCCAGCAGCTTAGACCTGGAGACCCAGTACTTC. Translating it yields CASSLDLETQYF. The full variable domain, with the rest looked up from reference TRBV11-2 and TRBJ2-5, is EAGVAQSPRYKIIEKRQSVAFWCNPISGHATLYWYQQILGQGPKLLIQFQNNGVVDDSQLPKDRFSAERLKGVDSTLKIQPAKLEDSAVYLCASSLDLETQYFGPGTRLLVL.

The CDR3 sequence is CASSQGYMDEQYF. The DNA of the CDR3 is TGTGCCAGTTCACAGGGTTATATGGACGAGCAGTACTTC. V usage is TRBV19 and J usage is TRBJ2-7, with TRBD1 as a possible D gene (6 bases). CDR3 length: 13 amino acids. The germline CDR1 and CDR2 sequences are LNHDA and SQIVND (reference sequence). Trimming cost V 8 bases and J 5 bases, with 16 bases left between them.

The CDR3 sequence is CSVDRASNYGYTF. CDR3 in DNA: TGCAGCGTTGACAGGGCCTCTAACTATGGCTACACCTTC. The chain is built from TRBV29-1 and TRBJ1-2, with TRBD1 as a possible D gene (5 bases). Germline V gives CDR1 SQVTM, CDR2 ANQGSEA. The V end lost 3 bases, the J end lost 0 bases, and 8 bases lay between the germline ends. The CDR3 length is 13 residues.

This clone was recorded only once. This sequence joins TRBV5-1 and TRBJ1-2; TRBD1 is a possible D gene (5 bases). The CDR3 runs 14 residues. The V end was cut by 5 bases, the J end by 3 bases, with 14 bases between. In germline, CDR1 is SGHRS, CDR2 YFSETQ. CDR3 nucleotide sequence: TGCGCCAGCAGACGGGGGTCCTCTGACTATGGCTACACCTTC. It encodes CASRRGSSDYGYTF.

This sequence joins TRBV11-3 and TRBJ2-1; D is unresolved. The V end was cut by 0 bases, the J end by 8 bases, with 11 bases between. In germline, CDR1 is SGHNT, CDR2 YENEEA. The CDR3 has 14 amino acids. The CDR3 DNA is TGTGCCAGCAGCTTAGATTCGCTAGTAGATGAGCAGTTCTTC. This translates into CASSLDSLVDEQFF.

The V gene is TRBV7-3, the J gene TRBJ2-1, with D possibly matching TRBD2 (7 bases). This CDR3 comprises 14 residues. V lost 5 bases and J lost 9, with 17 bases in between. Per the germline V gene, CDR1 is SGHTA and CDR2 is FQGTGA. CDR3 in amino acids: CASSPRGGGSEQFF. The CDR3, as DNA: TGTGCCAGCAGCCCAAGGGGGGGTGGGAGTGAGCAGTTCTTC.

This rearrangement joins TRBV10-3 to TRBJ1-3; 9 positions match TRBD1. After removal of 3 bases from V and 7 bases from J, the junction contained 19 bases not matched to a gene. This CDR3 has 19 residues. Germline V gene lookup returns CDR1 ENHRY and CDR2 SYGVKD. The CDR3 reads CAISDHSRGQGESGNTIYF. CDR3 bases: TGTGCCATCAGTGACCACTCGCGGGGACAGGGAGAATCGGGGAACACCATATATTTT.

J is TRBJ1-2 and V is TRBV9; no definite D call. Per the germline V gene, CDR1 is SGDLS and CDR2 is YYNGEE. The CDR3 runs 13 residues. Trimming pared 0 bases from V and 8 bases from J, leaving 11 bases between. CDR3 DNA sequence: TGTGCCAGCAGCGTAGTGGAGGACGGAGGCTACACCTTC. The encoded protein is CASSVVEDGGYTF.

V is TRBV7-3 and J is TRBJ2-1; 14 nucleotides agree with TRBD2. Germline CDR1 and CDR2: SGHTA and FQGTGA. V shed 5 bases, J shed 8 bases, and the junction held 8 bases outside the gene matches. This CDR3 has 16 residues. The CDR3: CASSILGTSGSHEQFF. In DNA form, the CDR3 reads TGTGCCAGCAGCATACTAGGGACTAGCGGGAGCCATGAGCAGTTCTTC.

This chain links TRBV6-5 with TRBJ1-1; no firm D call. Germline V gene data show CDR1 as MNHEY and CDR2 as SVGAGI. The CDR3 has 13 residues. The V end lost 9 bases, the J end lost 1 base, and 12 bases lay between the germline ends. CDR3 coding DNA: TGTGCCAGTAGGCTAGGCAGGAACACTGAAGCTTTCTTT. It yields the protein CASRLGRNTEAFF.

The chain joins TRBV7-9 to TRBJ2-5, with 12 bases identical to TRBD2. With 1 base clipped from V and 2 bases from J, the junction kept 5 bases outside the gene matches. This CDR3 region has 17 residues. The V gene's germline CDR1 is SEHNR and CDR2 FQNEAQ (reference sequence). The CDR3 nucleotides read TGTGCCAGCAGCTTAGGACTAGCGGGAGTATATCAAGAGACCCAGTACTTC. Translation gives CASSLGLAGVYQETQYF.

This clone was counted a few times. The chain joins TRBV6-5 to TRBJ1-2; 9 nucleotides agree with TRBD1. Germline V gene sequence: CDR1 MNHEY, CDR2 SVGAGI. V shed 0 bases and J 7 bases; nucleotides not matched to a gene: 6. CDR3 length: 15 amino acids. The CDR3 protein is CASSYSRTGDGGYTF. The CDR3 DNA sequence: TGTGCCAGCAGTTACTCCCGGACAGGGGATGGTGGCTACACCTTC.

This clone was detected only once. V gene TRBV4-2 combines with J gene TRBJ2-3; the match to TRBD2 covers 9 bases. Germline V lookup: CDR1 LGHNA, CDR2 YNFKEQ. The CDR3 covers 15 residues. V lost 5 bases to trimming and J lost 2 bases; unmatched junction nucleotides: 5. Written as DNA, the CDR3 is TGTGCCAGCAGCGACTGGACTAGCGTCACAGATACGCAGTATTTT. It encodes CASSDWTSVTDTQYF.

This chain uses TRBV7-8 with TRBJ1-5, with 9 bases aligning to TRBD1. Germline V gene sequence: CDR1 SGHVS, CDR2 FQNEAQ. This CDR3 has 19 amino acids. Losses at the gene ends were 4 bases for V and 1 base for J; bases not matched to a gene: 14. CDR3 residues: CASSSHPTTGTGSNQPQHF. CDR3 nucleotides: TGTGCCAGCAGCTCACACCCGACAACCGGGACAGGGAGCAATCAGCCCCAGCATTTT.

This clone came up once. This rearrangement joins TRBV6-6 to TRBJ1-5; 7 bases agree with TRBD1. The germline V gene encodes CDR1 MNHNY and CDR2 SVGAGI (reference sequence). The CDR3 has 15 residues. Trimming took 4 bases from V and 3 from J; bases not matched to a gene: 6. The CDR3 region is CASSSPGQFNQPQHF. The DNA of the CDR3 is TGTGCCAGCAGTTCACCGGGACAGTTCAATCAGCCCCAGCATTTT.

The chain carries TRBV6-6 and TRBJ1-5; no firm D call. From germline, CDR1 is MNHNY and CDR2 SVGAGI (reference sequence). CDR3 length equals 15 residues. Trimming pared 2 bases from V and 1 base from J, leaving 9 bases between. The CDR3 DNA reads TGTGCCAGCAGTTACCTCCGACTGAGCAATCAGCCCCAGCATTTT. Translation gives CASSYLRLSNQPQHF.

The chain uses TRBV19 and TRBJ2-1, with 12 bases fitting TRBD2. The CDR3 totals 17 residues. CDR1 and CDR2 (germline): LNHDA, SQIVND (reference sequence). Trimming cost V 3 bases and J 7 bases; bases outside gene matches: 10. Here the CDR3 DNA reads TGTGCCAGTAGTATTCCCCTTCTAGCGGGAGGGGGGAATGAGCAGTTCTTC. Protein sequence: CASSIPLLAGGGNEQFF.